These 25 T cell receptor beta chains originate from one sample sequenced in a study of siplizumab effects on memory and regulatory T cells. Repertoires were generated with immunoSEQ multiplex PCR, while TCRdb's copy carries only in-frame clones and drops some. The repertoire holds around 100,000 clones, with approximately 94% as singletons. The specimen was non-Treg CD4+ T cells sorted from blood. These receptors originate from a human donor in good health.

This chain links TRBV9 with TRBJ2-7; no clear D. Germline values: CDR1 SGDLS, CDR2 YYNGEE. The V and J ends lost 4 bases and 5 bases respectively, with 16 bases between them. The CDR3 covers 14 residues. The CDR3 nucleotides read TGTGCCAGCAGCCGCTCTCTAGTTTCCCACGAGCAGTACTTC. Protein sequence: CASSRSLVSHEQYF.

The CDR3 DNA is TGCAGCGTTGAAGATCGGGCAGGGGGGGGCTATGGCTACACCTTC. Translation: CSVEDRAGGGYGYTF. The rearrangement joins TRBV29-1 to TRBJ1-2, with TRBD1 matching 7 bases. V lost 0 bases to trimming and J lost 4 bases; unmatched junction nucleotides: 8. This CDR3 is 15 amino acids long. The germline CDR1 and CDR2 sequences are SQVTM and ANQGSEA.

The chain couples TRBV25-1 to TRBJ1-1; the D gene is possibly TRBD1 (6 bases). V lost 5 bases and J 4 bases, leaving 11 bases between the germline ends. CDR1 MGHDK and CDR2 SYGVNS come from the germline V gene. The CDR3 spans 13 residues. As DNA, the CDR3 is TGTGCCAGCAGTAAAGGACAGCTCACTGAAGCTTTCTTT. Protein sequence: CASSKGQLTEAFF. The variable domain in full, completed from reference TRBV25-1 and TRBJ1-1, reads EADIYQTPRYLVIGTGKKITLECSQTMGHDKMYWYQQDPGMELHLIHYSYGVNSTEKGDLSSESTVSRIRTEHFPLTLESARPSHTSQYLCASSKGQLTEAFFGQGTRLTVV.

The chain joins TRBV18 to TRBJ2-1; D possibly corresponds to TRBD2 (6 bases). V was trimmed by 4 bases and J by 4 bases, leaving 17 bases between them. The germline V gene has CDR1 KGHSH and CDR2 LQKENI. The CDR3 is made up of 16 amino acids. CDR3: CASSLTLGGGYNEQFF. The CDR3 nucleotides read TGTGCCAGCTCACTCACCCTGGGCGGAGGGTACAATGAGCAGTTCTTC.

The genes are TRBV5-7 and TRBJ1-1; D unresolved. TRBV5-7 is annotated as an ORF whose role is uncertain. Between the trimmed V and J ends, which lost 2 bases and 0 bases, there was a span of 5 bases. The CDR3 has 13 residues. The DNA for the CDR3 is TGTGCCAGCAGCTTTGCCCTGAACACTGAAGCTTTCTTT. Amino acid sequence: CASSFALNTEAFF.

V is TRBV18 and J is TRBJ1-2; D is unresolved. The CDR3 runs to 13 residues. V lost 2 bases and J lost 9, with 13 bases in between. Per the germline V gene, CDR1 is KGHSH and CDR2 is LQKENI. The CDR3 reads CASSPVAEGRYTF. DNA for the CDR3: TGTGCCAGCTCACCAGTGGCAGAAGGCCGCTACACCTTC.

This rearrangement joins TRBV6-1 to TRBJ2-5; the D is unclear. This CDR3 comprises 11 residues. Germline V gene data show CDR1 as MNHNS and CDR2 as SASEGT. The germline V and J ends were trimmed by 8 bases and 5 bases, with 9 bases remaining between them. The CDR3 protein is CASRMGETQYF. In nucleotides, the CDR3 is TGTGCCAGCCGGATGGGGGAGACCCAGTACTTC.

The rearrangement uses TRBV6-5 and TRBJ2-1; possibly TRBD1 or TRBD2 for D (5 bases each). Germline values: CDR1 MNHEY, CDR2 SVGAGI. The CDR3 runs 16 residues. V lost 2 bases, J lost 7 bases, and 18 bases lay in between. CDR3 coding DNA: TGTGCCAGCAGTTACGAGAGGGCGAATAGGGGTAATGAGCAGTTCTTC. Protein: CASSYERANRGNEQFF.

This clone was seen only once. The chain joins TRBV5-1 to TRBJ2-1, with 9 positions matching TRBD2. The J segment lost 4 bases and the V segment lost 4 bases, leaving 9 bases of the junction unmatched. The germline V gene encodes CDR1 SGHRS and CDR2 YFSETQ. This CDR3 is 16 amino acids long. The CDR3 bases are TGCGCCAGCAGCGCGTCCAGCGGGAGGACATACAATGAGCAGTTCTTC. Its protein is CASSASSGRTYNEQFF.

The chain has TRBV19 and TRBJ1-5; perhaps TRBD1 as D (5 bases). CDR1 and CDR2 (germline): LNHDA, SQIVND (reference sequence). V dropped 7 bases and J dropped 7 bases, with 14 bases sitting between them. The CDR3 length is 13 residues. CDR3 nucleotide sequence: TGTGCCAGTACTGAATCAGGGAGGCAGCCCCAGCATTTT. This sequence encodes CASTESGRQPQHF.

The gene calls are TRBV5-1 and TRBJ2-3; the D gene is possibly TRBD1 (6 bases). V lost 4 bases to trimming and J lost 2 bases, with 14 bases between them. The germline V gene has CDR1 SGHRS and CDR2 YFSETQ. CDR3 length: 15 amino acids. The chain's CDR3 is CASSPRTDYTDTQYF. The CDR3 nucleotides are TGCGCCAGCAGCCCGCGGACAGACTACACAGATACGCAGTATTTT.

The chain is built from TRBV7-3 and TRBJ2-7; TRBD1 aligns across 7 bases. The CDR3 is 18 residues long. Unmatched junction bases numbered 14, after V lost 1 base and J lost 2 bases. In germline, CDR1 is SGHTA, CDR2 FQGTGA. Written as DNA, the CDR3 is TGTGCCAGCAGCTTAAGGGCCGGGACAGATTCTCAGACCTACGAGCAGTACTTC. Its translation: CASSLRAGTDSQTYEQYF.

The V and J genes are TRBV5-6 and TRBJ1-1, with a possible D match to TRBD1 (6 bases). CDR1 and CDR2 (germline): SGHDT, YYEEEE. The V end was cut by 3 bases, the J end by 3 bases, with 15 bases between. This CDR3 region has 15 residues. CDR3 nucleotides: TGTGCCAGCAGCTCCTTCCACAGGGATCACACTGAAGCTTTCTTT. It translates to CASSSFHRDHTEAFF.

The rearrangement uses TRBV14 and TRBJ1-1; D ambiguous. Trimming left V 1 base short and J 9 bases short, with 6 bases between. The CDR3 extends over 11 amino acids. From germline, CDR1 is SGHDN and CDR2 FVKESK. This chain's CDR3 is CASSQGRQAFF. CDR3 nucleotides: TGTGCCAGCAGCCAAGGACGACAAGCTTTCTTT.

The chain carries TRBV11-3 and TRBJ2-3; 9 positions match TRBD2. The V segment lost 3 bases and the J segment 3 bases; nucleotides outside the gene matches: 4. Germline values: CDR1 SGHNT, CDR2 YENEEA. The CDR3 is made up of 15 amino acids. The CDR3 DNA follows: TGTGCCAGCAGCTTTAGCGGGAGCAGAACAGATACGCAGTATTTT. Protein product: CASSFSGSRTDTQYF.

The chain uses TRBV14 and TRBJ1-2; the match to TRBD1 covers 9 bases. V shed 4 bases and J 6 bases; nucleotides not matched to a gene: 0. CDR1 SGHDN and CDR2 FVKESK come from the germline V gene. This CDR3 spans 12 amino acids. The CDR3 loop reads CASSRTGDGYTF. The DNA of the CDR3 is TGTGCCAGCAGCCGGACAGGGGATGGCTACACCTTC.

CDR3 sequence (DNA): TGTGCCAGCAGTTACACGTCCCTCGTCCCCTACGAGCAGTACTTC. Residues: CASSYTSLVPYEQYF. The chain couples TRBV6-5 to TRBJ2-7; D remains unclear. Trimming removed 2 bases at V and 2 bases at J, with 13 bases between. The CDR3 is 15 residues long. Per germline, CDR1 MNHEY and CDR2 SVGAGI.

DNA of the CDR3: TGCGCCACCCTTATTTCGGGACAGACTAGCGACATTCAGTACTTC. It translates to CATLISGQTSDIQYF. The rearrangement uses TRBV10-2 and TRBJ2-4, with D possibly TRBD2 on 8 matching bases. Germline assignment: CDR1 WSHSY and CDR2 SAAADI. The CDR3 contains 15 residues. Trimming left V 10 bases short and J 8 bases short, with 24 bases between.

This chain connects TRBV2 to TRBJ1-5, with 9 bases aligning to TRBD1. Trimming took 5 bases from V and 8 from J; bases not matched to a gene: 7. Looked up from germline, CDR1 is SNHLY and CDR2 is FYNNEI. The CDR3 is 14 amino acids. This CDR3 is CASSLFRDREPQHF. As DNA, the CDR3 is TGTGCCAGCAGTCTTTTCCGGGACAGGGAGCCCCAGCATTTT.

The rearrangement links TRBV9 to TRBJ2-7; 9 positions agree with TRBD1. CDR3 size: 15 residues. The germline V gene encodes CDR1 SGDLS and CDR2 YYNGEE. The J segment lost 9 bases and the V segment lost 0 bases, leaving 10 bases of the junction unmatched. As DNA, the CDR3 is TGTGCCAGCAGCGTAGGGACAGGGGCTTGGGTTGGGCAGTACTTC. It translates to CASSVGTGAWVGQYF.

This sequence joins TRBV7-3 and TRBJ2-1; D uncertain. This CDR3 contains 11 residues. The ends were cut back, 4 bases at V and 4 bases at J, with 2 bases in the middle. Germline CDR1 is SGHTA and CDR2 is FQGTGA. As DNA, the CDR3 is TGTGCCAGCAGCTATTACAATGAGCAGTTCTTC. This sequence encodes CASSYYNEQFF.

This chain joins TRBV7-8 and TRBJ2-6; weak D call: TRBD2 (5 bases). The CDR3 sequence is 19 residues long. Trimming pared 5 bases from V and 0 bases from J, leaving 20 bases between. Germline V CDR1 and CDR2: SGHVS, FQNEAQ. CDR3 in amino acids: CASSPAGDWADSGANVLTF. The CDR3 DNA is TGTGCCAGCAGCCCCGCCGGGGATTGGGCGGACTCTGGGGCCAACGTCCTGACTTTC.

V gene TRBV9 combines with J gene TRBJ2-1; perhaps TRBD2 as D (6 bases). The CDR3 sequence is 15 residues long. The germline V and J ends were trimmed by 1 base and 7 bases, with 15 bases remaining between them. Germline V gives CDR1 SGDLS, CDR2 YYNGEE. The CDR3 DNA reads TGTGCCAGCAGCGTACTAGACGGGGGTGGGAATGAGCAGTTCTTC. This gives the protein CASSVLDGGGNEQFF.

The chain is built from TRBV2 and TRBJ2-3, with TRBD1 matching 8 bases. CDR1 and CDR2 (germline): SNHLY, FYNNEI. The CDR3 is 17 amino acids. Trimming at V came to 5 bases and at J to 2 bases, leaving 12 bases not matched to a gene. The CDR3 DNA reads TGTGCCAGCAGTCCCCAACCCCAGACAGGGGCCACAGATACGCAGTATTTT. Protein product: CASSPQPQTGATDTQYF.

CDR3 coding DNA: TGTGCCAGCAGCACCCCTGGGGCCAACGTCCTGACTTTC. The encoded protein is CASSTPGANVLTF. This rearrangement joins TRBV9 to TRBJ2-6; no definite D call. Trimming stripped 4 bases from V and 2 bases from J, with 4 bases between. Germline loops: CDR1 SGDLS, CDR2 YYNGEE. This CDR3 is built from 13 residues.